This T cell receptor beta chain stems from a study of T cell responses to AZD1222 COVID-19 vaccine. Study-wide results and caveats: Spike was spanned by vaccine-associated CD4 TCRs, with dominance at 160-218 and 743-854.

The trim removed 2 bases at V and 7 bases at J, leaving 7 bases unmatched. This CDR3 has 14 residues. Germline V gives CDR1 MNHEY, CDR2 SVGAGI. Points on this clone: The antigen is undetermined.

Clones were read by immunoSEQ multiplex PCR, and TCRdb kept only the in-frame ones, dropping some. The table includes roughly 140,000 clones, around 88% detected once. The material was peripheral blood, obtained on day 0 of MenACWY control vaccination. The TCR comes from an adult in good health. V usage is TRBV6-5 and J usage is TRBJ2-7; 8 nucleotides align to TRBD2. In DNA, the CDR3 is TGTGCCAGCAGTTACGAGGCGGGAGGCAGGGAGCAGTACTTC. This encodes CASSYEAGGREQYF.